This entry lists 27 T cell receptor beta chains sequenced from one sample in a study of cytomegalovirus exposure and HLA in healthy donors (dated by TCRdb to the late 2010s). The library was obtained by the immunoSEQ multiplex PCR assay. The multiplex PCR relied on a mix of 60 forward primers for TCR Vbeta segments and 13 reverse primers for TCR Jbeta segments. TCRdb holds this immuneACCESS table with in-frame rearrangements only. Some clones are missing; in checked studies, unresolved V genes explain under half, and the rest has no known cause. Present in this sample are 140,000 or so clones, approximately 83% of which were seen just once. Of the sample, 1.5% to 2% is held by the ten largest clones. Sequencing used PBMCs. Receptor source: a woman aged 40 to 50 in good health and CMV-seronegative.

This chain connects TRBV11-2 to TRBJ2-3; TRBD2 agrees at 9 bases. Germline loops: CDR1 SGHAT, CDR2 FQNNGV. After removal of 6 bases from V and 5 bases from J, the junction contained 9 bases not matched to a gene. The CDR3 totals 15 residues. The CDR3 loop reads CASRWIAGEKDTQYF. CDR3 sequence (DNA): TGTGCCAGCAGGTGGATAGCGGGAGAAAAAGATACGCAGTATTTT.

The rearrangement uses TRBV2 and TRBJ1-2, with 8 bases identical to TRBD1. J lost 8 bases, V lost 4 bases, and 9 bases had no gene match. Germline lookup yields CDR1 SNHLY and CDR2 FYNNEI. The CDR3 extends over 14 amino acids. The CDR3 coding sequence is TGTGCCAGCAGTGTGGGGCAGGGGGCCGAAGGCTACACCTTC. It yields the protein CASSVGQGAEGYTF.

The CDR3 is CASSQLDRRYLYNEQFF. The CDR3 DNA reads as TGTGCCAGCAGCCAATTAGACAGGAGGTACCTCTACAATGAGCAGTTCTTC. The rearrangement links TRBV14 to TRBJ2-1; perhaps TRBD1 as D (6 bases). Germline V gene data show CDR1 as SGHDN and CDR2 as FVKESK. The CDR3 runs 17 residues. V was trimmed by 2 bases and J by 3 bases, leaving 17 bases between them.

V is TRBV5-1 and J is TRBJ1-1, with D perhaps TRBD1 (6 bases). CDR3 length: 15 residues. Germline CDR1 is SGHRS and CDR2 is YFSETQ. V lost 7 bases and J lost 4, with 20 bases in between. The CDR3 DNA follows: TGCGCCAGCGCCTTGGAGGGGGTCCCGGGCACTGAAGCTTTCTTT. Its translation is CASALEGVPGTEAFF.

J is TRBJ1-2 and V is TRBV28; D is uncertain. The ends were cut back, 8 bases at V and 4 bases at J, with 11 bases in the middle. This CDR3 region has 12 residues. Germline V gene data show CDR1 as MDHEN and CDR2 as SYDVKM. The CDR3 region is CASLGRPYGYTF. In DNA, the CDR3 is TGTGCCAGCCTTGGCCGCCCCTATGGCTACACCTTC.

This chain uses TRBV2 with TRBJ1-3; a weak D match, TRBD1 (6 bases). CDR1 and CDR2 (germline): SNHLY, FYNNEI. V was trimmed by 6 bases and J by 2 bases, leaving 20 bases between them. This CDR3 is built from 17 residues. The CDR3 sequence is CASSRTDLQGTGNTIYF. In DNA form, the CDR3 reads TGTGCCAGCAGCCGGACCGATTTACAGGGCACTGGAAACACCATATATTTT.

The chain couples TRBV7-9 to TRBJ1-1, with TRBD1 matching 11 bases. This CDR3 has 14 residues. After removal of 4 bases from V and 5 bases from J, the junction contained 3 bases not matched to a gene. Germline CDR1 is SEHNR and CDR2 is FQNEAQ (reference sequence). This CDR3 reads CASSWTGGSTEAFF. In nucleotides, the CDR3 is TGTGCCAGCAGCTGGACAGGGGGCAGTACTGAAGCTTTCTTT.

V is TRBV30 and J is TRBJ1-4, with TRBD1 matching over 7 bases. There are 14 residues in the CDR3. V was pared by 1 base and J by 3 bases, with 2 bases of the junction left unmatched. The V gene's germline CDR1 is GTSNPN and CDR2 SVGIG (reference sequence). The CDR3 region has the DNA TGTGCCTGGAGTGGGGACAGAGCTAATGAAAAACTGTTTTTT. Translated, it gives CAWSGDRANEKLFF.

V usage is TRBV19 and J usage is TRBJ2-7, with TRBD1 matching 8 bases. The CDR3 sequence is 13 residues long. Germline V gene data show CDR1 as LNHDA and CDR2 as SQIVND (reference sequence). V lost 5 bases to trimming and J lost 2 bases; unmatched junction nucleotides: 2. The CDR3 coding sequence is TGTGCCAGTAGTCCGACAGGGGCCTACGAGCAGTACTTC. The encoded protein is CASSPTGAYEQYF.

The chain joins TRBV19 to TRBJ2-7; 8 nucleotides line up with TRBD1. CDR3 length: 16 residues. Germline V gene sequence: CDR1 LNHDA, CDR2 SQIVND (reference sequence). The V gene end was trimmed by 5 bases and the J gene end by 2 bases; junction bases not matched to a gene: 11. The CDR3 sequence is CASSPPTGAFAYEQYF. In nucleotides, the CDR3 is TGTGCCAGTAGTCCCCCGACAGGGGCTTTCGCCTACGAGCAGTACTTC.

This rearrangement joins TRBV11-3 to TRBJ2-3; D is undetermined. Germline V gene lookup returns CDR1 SGHNT and CDR2 YENEEA. The CDR3 runs 13 residues. The V and J ends lost 1 base and 6 bases respectively, with 8 bases between them. DNA for the CDR3: TGTGCCAGCAGCTTAGGAGCTGCGGATACGCAGTATTTT. This codes for CASSLGAADTQYF.

The CDR3 nucleotides are TGCGCCAGCAGCGCGGACAGCCAAGCTTTCTTT. Protein: CASSADSQAFF. V gene TRBV5-1 combines with J gene TRBJ1-1; D is perhaps TRBD1 (6 bases). V dropped 4 bases and J dropped 9 bases, with 10 bases sitting between them. Germline V gene sequence: CDR1 SGHRS, CDR2 YFSETQ. CDR3 length: 11 amino acids.

This chain joins TRBV5-1 and TRBJ2-3, with 7 bases lining up with TRBD1. The CDR3 sequence is 16 residues long. Germline CDR1 is SGHRS and CDR2 is YFSETQ. Trimming took 4 bases from V and 1 from J; bases not matched to a gene: 9. This CDR3 is CASSPKTGYGTDTQYF. Written as DNA, the CDR3 is TGCGCCAGCAGCCCGAAGACAGGGTACGGCACAGATACGCAGTATTTT. Combining the CDR3 with reference TRBV5-1 and TRBJ2-3 gives the whole variable domain KAGVTQTPRYLIKTRGQQVTLSCSPISGHRSVSWYQQTPGQGLQFLFEYFSETQRNKGNFPGRFSGRQFSNSRSEMNVSTLELGDSALYLCASSPKTGYGTDTQYFGPGTRLTVL.

The chain carries TRBV29-1 and TRBJ1-1; tentative D call: TRBD1 (6 bases). The germline CDR1 and CDR2 sequences are SQVTM and ANQGSEA. The length of the CDR3 is 14 residues. The V gene lost 3 bases and the J gene lost 0 bases, with 11 bases spanning the gap. The CDR3 reads CSVEFTGMNTEAFF. In DNA, the CDR3 is TGCAGCGTTGAGTTTACAGGGATGAACACTGAAGCTTTCTTT.

The J gene is TRBJ2-7, the V gene TRBV2, with 10 positions matching TRBD2. Unmatched junction bases numbered 11, after V lost 4 bases and J lost 5 bases. CDR1 is SNHLY, CDR2 FYNNEI, per germline. The CDR3 sequence is 16 residues long. CDR3: CASSAWGLAGANEQYF. The CDR3 nucleotides read TGTGCCAGCAGTGCCTGGGGGCTAGCGGGGGCTAACGAGCAGTACTTC.

This chain joins TRBV28 and TRBJ1-1; TRBD1 might be the D (6 bases). V was cut by 3 bases and J by 1 base, with 9 bases left in between. CDR1 and CDR2 from the germline V gene are MDHEN and SYDVKM. The CDR3 sequence is 14 residues long. CDR3: CASSLGTRNTEAFF. CDR3 DNA sequence: TGTGCCAGCAGTTTGGGGACAAGGAACACTGAAGCTTTCTTT.

This clone was found a few times. V usage is TRBV28 and J usage is TRBJ1-6; 8 nucleotides agree with TRBD1. CDR3 length: 15 residues. Per germline, CDR1 MDHEN and CDR2 SYDVKM. V lost 5 bases to trimming and J lost 9 bases; unmatched junction nucleotides: 9. The CDR3 region is CASSHIAGGGSPLHF. For the CDR3, the DNA is TGTGCCAGCAGTCATATTGCAGGGGGCGGTTCACCCCTCCACTTT.

The V call is TRBV6-4, the J call TRBJ1-2; no definite D call. Trimming removed 8 bases at V and 0 bases at J, with 10 bases between. Germline-derived CDR1 and CDR2 are MRHNA and SNTAGT. The CDR3 length is 13 residues. The CDR3 loop reads CASRPGANYGYTF. CDR3 in DNA: TGTGCCAGCCGACCGGGAGCTAACTATGGCTACACCTTC.

The gene calls are TRBV11-2 and TRBJ2-1, with D perhaps matching TRBD2 (6 bases). V was trimmed by 0 bases and J by 4 bases, leaving 16 bases between them. This CDR3 is built from 17 residues. Germline loops: CDR1 SGHAT, CDR2 FQNNGV. CDR3 DNA: TGTGCCAGCAGCTTAGATCTAGCCCTAGCGAGGTACAATGAGCAGTTCTTC. Residues: CASSLDLALARYNEQFF.

This chain joins TRBV6-1 and TRBJ1-4; 10 positions match TRBD1. CDR1 and CDR2 (germline): MNHNS, SASEGT. V lost 2 bases, J lost 7 bases, and 4 bases stayed unmatched. This CDR3 is 15 amino acids long. The CDR3 sequence is CASSELRTGGEKLFF. The CDR3 bases are TGTGCCAGCAGTGAATTAAGGACAGGGGGTGAAAAACTGTTTTTT.

Remarks on this clone: Sequence at one end of the junction differs from germline and may be a read error. The same CDR3 arises from other DNA sequences in this sample as well. Here the CDR3 reads CATAGRFGTEAFF. The DNA for the CDR3 is TGTGCCACCGCGGGGAGGTTCGGCACTGAAGCTTTTTTT. V usage is TRBV6-5 and J usage is TRBJ1-1; D is uncertain. Per the germline V gene, CDR1 is MNHEY and CDR2 is SVGAGI. CDR3 size: 13 residues.

The J gene is TRBJ2-3, the V gene TRBV6-4; D possibly corresponds to TRBD2 (7 bases). The V gene's germline CDR1 is MRHNA and CDR2 SNTAGT. Trimming pared 5 bases from V and 0 bases from J, leaving 12 bases between. The CDR3 has 15 amino acids. The CDR3 reads CASSPGEGSTDTQYF. DNA for the CDR3: TGTGCCAGCAGTCCAGGGGAGGGAAGCACAGATACGCAGTATTTT.

The V gene is TRBV7-6, the J gene TRBJ2-2; TRBD1 matches 11 bases. CDR1 is SGHVS, CDR2 FNYEAQ, per germline. The CDR3 has 15 residues. The V segment lost 5 bases and the J segment 5 bases; nucleotides outside the gene matches: 4. CDR3: CASSAGQGGTGELFF. The CDR3 DNA is TGTGCCAGCAGCGCGGGACAGGGGGGGACCGGGGAGCTGTTTTTT. The full variable domain, with the rest looked up from reference TRBV7-6 and TRBJ2-2, is GAGVSQSPRYKVTKRGQDVALRCDPISGHVSLYWYRQALGQGPEFLTYFNYEAQQDKSGLPNDRFSAERPEGSISTLTIQRTEQRDSAMYRCASSAGQGGTGELFFGEGSRLTVL.

The gene calls are TRBV15 and TRBJ2-1; TRBD1 matches at 8 bases. J was trimmed by 6 bases and V by 0 bases; bases with no gene match: 7. Germline lookup yields CDR1 LNHNV and CDR2 YYDKDF (reference sequence). CDR3 length: 16 amino acids. The CDR3 coding sequence is TGTGCCACCAGCAGAGATGGAAACAGGGGGGCCAATGAGCAGTTCTTC. It yields the protein CATSRDGNRGANEQFF.

The count of this clone is one. This chain joins TRBV9 and TRBJ2-1; weak D call: TRBD2 (6 bases). CDR3 length: 19 amino acids. V gave up 0 bases and J gave up 2 bases, with 21 bases separating them. Germline V gives CDR1 SGDLS, CDR2 YYNGEE. CDR3 nucleotide sequence: TGTGCCAGCAGCGTAGCTCAAGAAAGCCATAGCGGAGCCTACAATGAGCAGTTCTTC. As protein: CASSVAQESHSGAYNEQFF.

The chain links TRBV5-4 to TRBJ2-2; 8 nucleotides agree with TRBD1. Germline CDR1 reads SGHNT; CDR2 reads YYREEE (reference sequence). There are 15 residues in the CDR3. The V segment lost 4 bases and the J segment 2 bases; nucleotides outside the gene matches: 4. The CDR3 coding sequence is TGTGCCAGCAGCCAAGACAGGGGAAACACCGGGGAGCTGTTTTTT. As protein: CASSQDRGNTGELFF.

The V gene is TRBV10-3, the J gene TRBJ1-1; tentative D call: TRBD1 (6 bases). Germline loops: CDR1 ENHRY, CDR2 SYGVKD. V lost 0 bases and J lost 4, with 18 bases in between. CDR3 length equals 17 residues. The CDR3 is CAISESNWEQGGTEAFF. In DNA form, the CDR3 reads TGTGCCATCAGTGAGTCGAACTGGGAACAGGGTGGCACTGAAGCTTTCTTT.